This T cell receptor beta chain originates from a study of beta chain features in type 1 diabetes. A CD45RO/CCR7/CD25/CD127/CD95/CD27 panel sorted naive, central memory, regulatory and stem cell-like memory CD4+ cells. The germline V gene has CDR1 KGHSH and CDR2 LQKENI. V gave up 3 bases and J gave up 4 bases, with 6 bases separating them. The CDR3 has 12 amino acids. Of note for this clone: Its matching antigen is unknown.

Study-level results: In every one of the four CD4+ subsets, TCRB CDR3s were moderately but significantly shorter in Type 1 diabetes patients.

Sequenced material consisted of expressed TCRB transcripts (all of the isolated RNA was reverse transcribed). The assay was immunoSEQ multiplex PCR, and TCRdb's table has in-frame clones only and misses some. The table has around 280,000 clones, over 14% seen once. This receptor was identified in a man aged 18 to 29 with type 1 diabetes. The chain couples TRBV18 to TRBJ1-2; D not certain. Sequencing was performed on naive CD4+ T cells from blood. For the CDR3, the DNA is TGTGCCAGCTCACCCTCCCCCTATGGCTACACCTTC. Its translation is CASSPSPYGYTF.